Below, 3 T cell receptor beta chains from the same sample are listed, as sequenced in a study of T-cell reconstitution after alpha-beta-depleted transplantation in children. TCRbeta library construction was performed incorporating unique molecular identifiers. TCRdb passed the PCR reads through MiXCR, listing each CDR3 protein once. In the table there are 450,000 to 600,000 distinct CDR3 sequences, approximately 20% of which are singletons. The sequencing here drew on PBMCs from the stem cell graft donor, taken from the stem cell graft. The receptors shown here come from a human donor who donated a stem cell graft to a child with acute lymphoblastic leukemia.

A few counts support this clonotype. The rearrangement uses TRBV4-1 and TRBJ2-7, with D possibly being TRBD1 (5 bases). From germline, CDR1 is MGHRA and CDR2 YSYEKL. The CDR3 has 14 amino acids. Trimming pared 3 bases from V and 2 bases from J, leaving 11 bases between. The CDR3, as DNA: TGCGCCAGCAGCCACAGGGAACAAGCCTACGAGCAGTACTTC. Translating gives CASSHREQAYEQYF.

This clonotype was seen only a few times. V usage is TRBV12-3 or TRBV12-4 and J usage is TRBJ2-3; D not certain. This CDR3 is built from 15 residues. V shed 3 bases and J shed 1 base, with 11 bases lying between them. CDR3 residues: CASSLGQVGTDTQYF. CDR3 coding DNA: TGTGCCAGCAGTTTGGGCCAGGTGGGCACAGATACGCAGTATTTT.

The chain has TRBV7-9 and TRBJ1-6; maybe TRBD1 (5 bases). Germline V gene data show CDR1 as SEHNR and CDR2 as FQNEAQ (reference sequence). The CDR3 has 13 residues. V was pared by 4 bases and J by 13 bases, with 14 bases between. The CDR3 region is CASSSAGWGPLHF. The CDR3 DNA follows: TGTGCCAGCAGCTCAGCAGGGTGGGGCCCCCTCCACTTT. Based on the CDR3 plus reference TRBV7-9 and TRBJ1-6, the full variable domain is DTGVSQNPRHKITKRGQNVTFRCDPISEHNRLYWYRQTLGQGPEFLTYFQNEAQLEKSRLLSDRFSAERPKGSFSTLEIQRTEQGDSAMYLCASSSAGWGPLHFGNGTRLTVT.